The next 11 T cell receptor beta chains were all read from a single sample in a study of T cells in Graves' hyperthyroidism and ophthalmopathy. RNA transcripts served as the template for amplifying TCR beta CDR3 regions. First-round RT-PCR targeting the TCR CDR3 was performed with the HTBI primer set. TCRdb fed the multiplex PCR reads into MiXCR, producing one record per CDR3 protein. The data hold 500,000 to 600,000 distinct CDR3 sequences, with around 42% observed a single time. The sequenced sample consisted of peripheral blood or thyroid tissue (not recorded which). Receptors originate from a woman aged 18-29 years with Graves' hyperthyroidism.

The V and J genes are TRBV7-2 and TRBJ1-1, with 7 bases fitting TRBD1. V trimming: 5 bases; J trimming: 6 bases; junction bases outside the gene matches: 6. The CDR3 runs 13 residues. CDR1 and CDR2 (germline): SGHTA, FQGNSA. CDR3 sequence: CASSSGQAPEAFF. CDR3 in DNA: TGTGCCAGCAGCAGCGGACAGGCCCCTGAAGCTTTCTTT. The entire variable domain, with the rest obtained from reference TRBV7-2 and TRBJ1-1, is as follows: GAGVSQSPSNKVTEKGKDVELRCDPISGHTALYWYRQSLGQGLEFLIYFQGNSAPDKSGLPSDRFSAERTGGSVSTLTIQRTQQEDSAVYLCASSSGQAPEAFFGQGTRLTVV.

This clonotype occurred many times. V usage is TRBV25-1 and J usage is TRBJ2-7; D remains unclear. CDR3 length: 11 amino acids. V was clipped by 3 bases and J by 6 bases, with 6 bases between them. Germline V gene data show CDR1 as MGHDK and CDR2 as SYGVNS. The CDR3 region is CASSDLGEQYF. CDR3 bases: TGTGCCAGCAGTGACTTAGGCGAGCAGTACTTC.

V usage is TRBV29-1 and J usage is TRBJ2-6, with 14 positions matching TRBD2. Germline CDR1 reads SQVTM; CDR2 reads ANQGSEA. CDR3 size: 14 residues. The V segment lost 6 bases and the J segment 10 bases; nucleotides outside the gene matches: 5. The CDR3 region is CSVGGLAGGNVLTF. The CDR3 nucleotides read TGCAGCGTCGGCGGACTAGCGGGAGGTAACGTCCTGACTTTC. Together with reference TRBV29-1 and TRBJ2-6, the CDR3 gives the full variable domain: SAVISQKPSRDICQRGTSLTIQCQVDSQVTMMFWYRQQPGQSLTLIATANQGSEATYESGFVIDKFPISRPNLTFSTLTVSNMSPEDSSIYLCSVGGLAGGNVLTFGAGSRLTVL.

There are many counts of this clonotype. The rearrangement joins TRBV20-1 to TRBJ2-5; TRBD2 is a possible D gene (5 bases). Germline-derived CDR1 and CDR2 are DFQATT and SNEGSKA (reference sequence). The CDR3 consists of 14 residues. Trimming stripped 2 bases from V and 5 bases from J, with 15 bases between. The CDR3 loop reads CSARTEAGGETQYF. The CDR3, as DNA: TGCAGTGCTAGAACGGAGGCTGGCGGGGAGACCCAGTACTTC.

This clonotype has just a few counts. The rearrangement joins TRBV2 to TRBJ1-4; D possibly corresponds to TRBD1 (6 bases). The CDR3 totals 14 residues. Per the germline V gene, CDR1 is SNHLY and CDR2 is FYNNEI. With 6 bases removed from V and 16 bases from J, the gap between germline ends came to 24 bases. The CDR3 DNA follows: TGTGCCAGCAGCCGTGGGGGGGCACCATTTAACCCGTTTTTT. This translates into CASSRGGAPFNPFF.

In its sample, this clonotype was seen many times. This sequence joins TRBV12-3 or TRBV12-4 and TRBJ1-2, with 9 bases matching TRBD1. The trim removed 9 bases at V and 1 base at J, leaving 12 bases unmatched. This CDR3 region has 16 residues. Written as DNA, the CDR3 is TGTGCCAGTCTCGCGGGACAGGGTGGATTTAACTATGGCTACACCTTC. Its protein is CASLAGQGGFNYGYTF.

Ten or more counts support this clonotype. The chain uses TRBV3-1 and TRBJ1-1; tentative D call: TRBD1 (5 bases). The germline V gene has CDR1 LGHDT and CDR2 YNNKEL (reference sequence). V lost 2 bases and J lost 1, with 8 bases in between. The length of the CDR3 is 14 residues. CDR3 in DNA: TGTGCCAGCAGCCAACGGACACCGAACACTGAAGCTTTCTTT. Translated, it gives CASSQRTPNTEAFF. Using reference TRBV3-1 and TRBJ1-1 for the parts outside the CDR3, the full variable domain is DTAVSQTPKYLVTQMGNDKSIKCEQNLGHDTMYWYKQDSKKFLKIMFSYNNKELIINETVPNRFSPKSPDKAHLNLHINSLELGDSAVYFCASSQRTPNTEAFFGQGTRLTVV.

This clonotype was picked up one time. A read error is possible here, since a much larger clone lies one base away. CDR3 sequence: CAISSQGPTYEQYF. The CDR3 nucleotides read TGTGCCATCAGTTCCCAGGGACCCACCTACGAGCAGTACTTC. The V call is TRBV10-3, the J call TRBJ2-7; the D call may be TRBD1 or TRBD2 (5 bases each). The CDR3 has 14 residues. Germline V CDR1 and CDR2: ENHRY, SYGVKD. With 5 bases removed from V and 2 bases from J, the gap between germline ends came to 13 bases.

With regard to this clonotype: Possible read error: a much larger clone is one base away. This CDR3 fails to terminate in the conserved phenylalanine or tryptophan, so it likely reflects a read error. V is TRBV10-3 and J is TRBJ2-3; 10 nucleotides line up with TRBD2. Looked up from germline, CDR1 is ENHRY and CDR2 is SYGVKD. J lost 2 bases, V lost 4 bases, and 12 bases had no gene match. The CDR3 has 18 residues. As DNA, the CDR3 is TGTGCCATCAGTGGTTCTAGCGGGAGCCATAAGTCCACAGATACGCAGTATGTT. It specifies CAISGSSGSHKSTDTQYV.

This chain's CDR3 is CASSEDFYNEQYF. In nucleotides, the CDR3 is TGTGCCAGCAGTGAAGACTTCTACAATGAGCAGTACTTC. V gene TRBV7-3 combines with J gene TRBJ2-7; no reliable D call. Germline loops: CDR1 SGHTA, CDR2 FQGTGA. The CDR3 extends over 13 amino acids. Trimming removed 6 bases at V and 7 bases at J, with 16 bases between.

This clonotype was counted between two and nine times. DNA for the CDR3: TGTGCCAGCTCACCATTTCAGGCGATGAACTATGGCTACACCTTC. Protein sequence: CASSPFQAMNYGYTF. This chain joins TRBV2 and TRBJ1-2; no definite D call. Per the germline V gene, CDR1 is SNHLY and CDR2 is FYNNEI. Trimming took 8 bases from V and 2 from J, leaving 18 bases between them. The CDR3 extends over 15 amino acids.